This entry is about one T cell receptor (beta chain). It has no known antigen specificity. Base qualities are missing; no much larger clone stands one base away. The immunoSEQ assay was used to sequence the CDR3 region of the TCR beta chain. Per the authors' processing: For each specimen, T-cell fraction, clonal dominance and maximum TCR clone frequency were calculated. TCRdb obtained this table from immuneACCESS and retained in-frame rearrangements with V and J assigned. These tables miss some clones; where compared with another copy, unresolved V genes account for less than half of the shortfall, and the remainder is unexplained. That table furnishes V, J and clone size, whereas the DNA furnished D and trimming. The sample yields roughly 11,000 clones; approximately 70% were counted once. The ten top clones hold around 7.3% of the sample. From its cysteine to its phenylalanine, the CDR3 spans 15 amino acids. Kept here is only the CDR3 DNA, which spans 45 bases and is read in frame from base 1.

Specimens classed as benign (UC-) were resected bladder lesions that contained no urothelial carcinoma. Bladder lesion specimens were collected at transurethral resection and stored at -80C. From bladder specimens obtained at transurethral resection, DNA was extracted. The record originates from a study of T cell repertoires in urothelial bladder cancer (dated by TCRdb to between 2018 and 2021). At the level of the whole study: Clinical stages of the 12 resected lesions were three cT0, three cTa, three cT1 and three cT2 or greater. The study compared TCR repertoire clonality in bladder tumors with that in benign bladder inflammation. Twelve patients who had bladder lesions and were undergoing transurethral resection were prospectively identified. Around 12 resected bladder lesions, made up of urothelial carcinoma (UC+) and benign (UC-) specimens, were studied. On the study overall, not on this receptor specifically: Carcinoma specimens had a median tumor infiltrating lymphocyte percentage of 2%, while benign specimens had a median of 12%. In carcinoma specimens, one T-cell clone made up as much as 17% of infiltrating lymphocytes, versus 2% in benign specimens. Fewer T cells were found in urothelial carcinoma specimens than in benign specimens, with medians of roughly 5,300 and 25,000, respectively.

The specimen sequenced was tumor-infiltrating cells from bladder cancer. The V gene is TRBV12-2 and the J gene is TRBJ2-6; the table calls TRBD1, which could not be checked here. TRBV12-2 is a pseudogene segment. The sequence was collected from a human donor with a benign inflammatory bladder lesion. The CDR3 protein is CASRSTQSRANVLTF. The nucleotide sequence is given as TGTGCAAGTCGCTCCACACAAAGTCGGGCCAACGTCCTGACTTTC.